This T cell receptor (beta chain) was identified during a study of response to subunit inactivated influenza vaccine. A single record per CDR3 protein comes from TCRdb applying MiXCR to the RT-PCR reads. The sample lists around 490,000 distinct CDR3 sequences; about 7.6% were seen once. Germline values: CDR1 MGHRA, CDR2 YSYEKL. The junction had 13 bases not matched to a gene; V was cut back by 0 bases and J by 7 bases. The CDR3 extends over 19 amino acids. This clonotype has a handful of counts. What it recognizes is unknown. Findings of the study overall: The authors suggested that every seasonal influenza vaccination recruits few new T cells.

The source material was PBMCs from blood, sampled about 23 months after vaccination. The chain combines TRBV4-1 with TRBJ2-6; 9 nucleotides agree with TRBD1. The sequence came from a man in his fifties or sixties who received an inactivated influenza vaccine. The CDR3 nucleotides read TGCGCCAGCAGCCAAGATTCGGGACAGGGAGCACGGGTTGCCAACGTCCTGACTTTC. This encodes CASSQDSGQGARVANVLTF.